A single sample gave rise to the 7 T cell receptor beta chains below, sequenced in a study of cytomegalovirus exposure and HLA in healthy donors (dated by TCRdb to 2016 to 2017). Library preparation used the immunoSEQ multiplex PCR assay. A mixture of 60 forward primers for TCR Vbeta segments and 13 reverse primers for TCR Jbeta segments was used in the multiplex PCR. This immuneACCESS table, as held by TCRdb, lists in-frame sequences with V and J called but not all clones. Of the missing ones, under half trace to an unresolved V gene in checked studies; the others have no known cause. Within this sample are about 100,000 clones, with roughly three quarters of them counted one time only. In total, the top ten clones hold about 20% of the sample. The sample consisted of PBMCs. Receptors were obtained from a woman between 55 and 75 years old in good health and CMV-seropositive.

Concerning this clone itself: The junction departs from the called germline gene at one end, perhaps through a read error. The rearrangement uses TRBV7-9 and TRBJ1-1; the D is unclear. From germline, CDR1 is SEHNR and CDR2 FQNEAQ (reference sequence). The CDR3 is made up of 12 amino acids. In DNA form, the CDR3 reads TGTTCCAGCAGCTTGACTAGTTATGAAGCTTTCTTT. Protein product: CSSSLTSYEAFF. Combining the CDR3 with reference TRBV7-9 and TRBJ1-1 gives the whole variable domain DTGVSQNPRHKITKRGQNVTFRCDPISEHNRLYWYRQTLGQGPEFLTYFQNEAQLEKSRLLSDRFSAERPKGSFSTLEIQRTEQGDSAMYLCSSSLTSYEAFFGQGTRLTVV.

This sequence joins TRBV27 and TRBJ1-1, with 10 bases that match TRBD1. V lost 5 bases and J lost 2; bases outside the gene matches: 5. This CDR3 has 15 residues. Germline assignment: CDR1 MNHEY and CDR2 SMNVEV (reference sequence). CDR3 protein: CASSELTGGNTEAFF. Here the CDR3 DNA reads TGTGCCAGCAGTGAGTTGACAGGGGGCAACACTGAAGCTTTCTTT.

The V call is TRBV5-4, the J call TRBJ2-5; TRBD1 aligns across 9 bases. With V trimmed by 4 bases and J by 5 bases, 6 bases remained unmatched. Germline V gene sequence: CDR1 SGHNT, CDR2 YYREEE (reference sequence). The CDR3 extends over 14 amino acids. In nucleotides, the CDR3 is TGTGCCAGCAGCGACACAGGGGGCAGGGAGACCCAGTACTTC. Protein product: CASSDTGGRETQYF.

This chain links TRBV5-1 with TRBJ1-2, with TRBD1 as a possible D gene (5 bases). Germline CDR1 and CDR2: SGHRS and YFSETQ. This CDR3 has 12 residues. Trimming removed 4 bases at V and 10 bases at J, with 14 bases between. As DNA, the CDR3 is TGCGCCAGCAGCGGGGGACTTCGGGTCTACACCTTC. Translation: CASSGGLRVYTF. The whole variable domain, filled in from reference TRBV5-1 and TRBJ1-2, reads KAGVTQTPRYLIKTRGQQVTLSCSPISGHRSVSWYQQTPGQGLQFLFEYFSETQRNKGNFPGRFSGRQFSNSRSEMNVSTLELGDSALYLCASSGGLRVYTFGSGTRLTVV.

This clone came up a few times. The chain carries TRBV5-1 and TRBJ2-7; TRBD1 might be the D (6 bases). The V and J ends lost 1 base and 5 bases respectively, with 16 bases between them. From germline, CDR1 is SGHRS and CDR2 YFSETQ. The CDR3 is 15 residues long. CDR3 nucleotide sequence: TGCGCCAGCAGCTTGAGCTACAGGGAGACCGACGAGCAGTACTTC. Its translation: CASSLSYRETDEQYF. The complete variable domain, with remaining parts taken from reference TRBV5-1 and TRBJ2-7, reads KAGVTQTPRYLIKTRGQQVTLSCSPISGHRSVSWYQQTPGQGLQFLFEYFSETQRNKGNFPGRFSGRQFSNSRSEMNVSTLELGDSALYLCASSLSYRETDEQYFGPGTRLTVT.

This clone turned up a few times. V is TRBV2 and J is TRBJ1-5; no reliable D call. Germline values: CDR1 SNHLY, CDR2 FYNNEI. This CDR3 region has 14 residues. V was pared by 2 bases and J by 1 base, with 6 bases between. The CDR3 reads CASSELRSNQPQHF. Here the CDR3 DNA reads TGTGCCAGCAGTGAATTGCGCAGCAATCAGCCCCAGCATTTT.

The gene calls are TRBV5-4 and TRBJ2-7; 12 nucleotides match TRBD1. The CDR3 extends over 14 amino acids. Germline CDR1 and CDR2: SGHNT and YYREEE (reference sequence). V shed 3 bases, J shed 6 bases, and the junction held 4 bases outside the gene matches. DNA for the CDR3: TGTGCCAGCAGCTCCGGGACAGGGGGCCGCGAGCAGTACTTC. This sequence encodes CASSSGTGGREQYF.